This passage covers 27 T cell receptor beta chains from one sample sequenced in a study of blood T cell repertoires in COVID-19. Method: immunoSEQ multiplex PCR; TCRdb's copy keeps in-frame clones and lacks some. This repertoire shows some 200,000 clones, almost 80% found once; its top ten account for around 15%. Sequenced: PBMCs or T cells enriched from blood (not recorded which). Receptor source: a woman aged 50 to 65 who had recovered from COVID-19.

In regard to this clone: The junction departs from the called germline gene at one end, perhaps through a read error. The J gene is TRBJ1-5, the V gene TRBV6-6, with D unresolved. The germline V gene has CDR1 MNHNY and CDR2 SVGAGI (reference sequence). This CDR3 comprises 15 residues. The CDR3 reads CASSSPQTTNRPQHF. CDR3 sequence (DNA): TGTGCCAGCAGTTCCCCTCAGACAACCAATCGGCCCCAGCATTTT.

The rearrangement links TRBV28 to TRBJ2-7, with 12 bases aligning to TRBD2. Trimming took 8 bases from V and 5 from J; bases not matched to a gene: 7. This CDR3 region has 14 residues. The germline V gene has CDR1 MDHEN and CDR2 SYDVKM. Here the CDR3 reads CASRRLAGGNEQYF. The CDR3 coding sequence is TGTGCCAGCCGGAGGCTAGCGGGAGGGAACGAGCAGTACTTC.

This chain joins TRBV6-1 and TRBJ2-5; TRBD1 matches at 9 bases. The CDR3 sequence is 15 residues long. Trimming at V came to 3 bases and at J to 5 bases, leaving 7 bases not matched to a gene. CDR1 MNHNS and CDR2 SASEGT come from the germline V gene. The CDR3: CASSERTGGRETQYF. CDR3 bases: TGTGCCAGCAGTGAGCGTACAGGGGGCAGGGAGACCCAGTACTTC.

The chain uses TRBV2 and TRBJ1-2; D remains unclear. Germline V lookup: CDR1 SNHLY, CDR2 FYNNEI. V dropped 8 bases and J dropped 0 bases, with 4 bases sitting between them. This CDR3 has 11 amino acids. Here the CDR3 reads CASGPNYGYTF. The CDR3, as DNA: TGTGCCAGCGGCCCTAACTATGGCTACACCTTC.

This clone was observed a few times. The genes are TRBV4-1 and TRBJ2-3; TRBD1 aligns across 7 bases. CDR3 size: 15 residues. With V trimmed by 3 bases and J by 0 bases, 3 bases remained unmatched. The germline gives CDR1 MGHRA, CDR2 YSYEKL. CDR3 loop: CASSQGQPSTDTQYF. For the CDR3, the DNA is TGCGCCAGCAGCCAGGGACAGCCAAGCACAGATACGCAGTATTTT.

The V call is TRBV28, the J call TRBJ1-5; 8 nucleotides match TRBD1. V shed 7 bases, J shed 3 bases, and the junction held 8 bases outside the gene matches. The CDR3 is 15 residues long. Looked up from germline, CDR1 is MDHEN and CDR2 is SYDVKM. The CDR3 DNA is TGTGCCAGCATCAACAGGGGGGGGCCCAATCAGCCCCAGCATTTT. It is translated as CASINRGGPNQPQHF.

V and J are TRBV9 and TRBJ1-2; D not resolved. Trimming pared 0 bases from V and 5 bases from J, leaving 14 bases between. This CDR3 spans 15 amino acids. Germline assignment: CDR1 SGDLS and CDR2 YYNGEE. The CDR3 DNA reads TGTGCCAGCAGCGTAGCGCCAGAGGCTAGATATGGCTACACCTTC. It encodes CASSVAPEARYGYTF.

The CDR3 is CASSRDSTPLEFF. In DNA, the CDR3 is TGTGCCAGCAGCCGCGACAGTACCCCCCTAGAGTTCTTC. V usage is TRBV27 and J usage is TRBJ2-1; D is possibly TRBD1 (5 bases). Trimming cost V 6 bases and J 14 bases, with 20 bases left between them. Germline V gene data show CDR1 as MNHEY and CDR2 as SMNVEV (reference sequence). This CDR3 has 13 amino acids.

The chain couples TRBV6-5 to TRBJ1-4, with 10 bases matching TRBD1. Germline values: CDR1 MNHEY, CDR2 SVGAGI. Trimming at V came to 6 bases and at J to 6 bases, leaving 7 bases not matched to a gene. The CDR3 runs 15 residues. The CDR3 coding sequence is TGTGCCAGCAGCCAACGTGGGACAGGGGATGAAAAACTGTTTTTT. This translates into CASSQRGTGDEKLFF.

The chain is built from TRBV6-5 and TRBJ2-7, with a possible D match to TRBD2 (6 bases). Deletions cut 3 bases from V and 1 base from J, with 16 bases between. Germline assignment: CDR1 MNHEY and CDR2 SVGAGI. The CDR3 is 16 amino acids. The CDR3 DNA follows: TGTGCCAGCAGTTATCGTGAGGAGGGACCTTCCTACGAGCAGTACTTC. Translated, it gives CASSYREEGPSYEQYF.

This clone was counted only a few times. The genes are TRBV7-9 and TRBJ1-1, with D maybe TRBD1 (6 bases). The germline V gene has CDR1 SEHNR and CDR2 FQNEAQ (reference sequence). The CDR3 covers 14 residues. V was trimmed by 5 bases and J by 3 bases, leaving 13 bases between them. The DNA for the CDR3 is TGTGCCAGCAGCCCCAGGACAGATTACACTGAAGCTTTCTTT. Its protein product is CASSPRTDYTEAFF.

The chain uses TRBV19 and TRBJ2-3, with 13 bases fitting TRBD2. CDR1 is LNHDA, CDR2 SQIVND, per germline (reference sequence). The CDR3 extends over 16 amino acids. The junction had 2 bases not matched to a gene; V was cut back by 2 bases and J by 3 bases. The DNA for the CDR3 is TGTGCCAGTAGTATAAGGACTAGCGGGAGAACAGATACGCAGTATTTT. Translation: CASSIRTSGRTDTQYF.

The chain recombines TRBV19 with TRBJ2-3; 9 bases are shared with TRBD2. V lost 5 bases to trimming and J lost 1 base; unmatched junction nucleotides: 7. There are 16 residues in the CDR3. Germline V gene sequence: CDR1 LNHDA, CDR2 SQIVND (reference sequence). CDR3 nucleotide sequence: TGTGCCAGTAGTCCCTTAGCGGGAGCGGGCACAGATACGCAGTATTTT. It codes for CASSPLAGAGTDTQYF.

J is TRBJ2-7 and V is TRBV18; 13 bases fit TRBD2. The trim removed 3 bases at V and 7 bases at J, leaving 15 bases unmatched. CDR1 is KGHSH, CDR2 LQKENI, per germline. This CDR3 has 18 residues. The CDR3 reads CASSPLGLAGVNVGEQYF. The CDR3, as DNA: TGTGCCAGCTCACCCCTCGGACTAGCGGGAGTAAATGTGGGGGAGCAGTACTTC.

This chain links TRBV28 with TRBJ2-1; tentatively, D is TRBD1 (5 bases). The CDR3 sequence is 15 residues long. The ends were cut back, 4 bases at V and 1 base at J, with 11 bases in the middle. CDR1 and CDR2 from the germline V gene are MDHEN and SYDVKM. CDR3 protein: CASSSQGRSYNEQFF. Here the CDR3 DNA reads TGTGCCAGCAGTTCGCAGGGTCGGTCCTACAATGAGCAGTTCTTC.

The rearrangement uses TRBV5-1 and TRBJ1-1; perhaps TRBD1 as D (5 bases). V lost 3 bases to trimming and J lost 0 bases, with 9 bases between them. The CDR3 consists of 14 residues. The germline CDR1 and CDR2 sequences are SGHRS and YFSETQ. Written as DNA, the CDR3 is TGCGCCAGCAGCTCCGACAGTATGAACACTGAAGCTTTCTTT. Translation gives CASSSDSMNTEAFF.

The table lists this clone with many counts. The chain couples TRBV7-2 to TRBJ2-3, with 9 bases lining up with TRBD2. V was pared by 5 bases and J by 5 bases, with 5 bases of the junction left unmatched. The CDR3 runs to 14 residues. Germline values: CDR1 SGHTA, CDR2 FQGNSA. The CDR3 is CASSISGRVDTQYF. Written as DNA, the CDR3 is TGTGCCAGCAGCATTAGCGGGAGAGTAGATACGCAGTATTTT.

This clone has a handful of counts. The CDR3 reads CSVEPRANTEAFF. CDR3 bases: TGCAGCGTTGAACCCAGGGCGAACACTGAAGCTTTCTTT. The gene calls are TRBV29-1 and TRBJ1-1; a possible D gene is TRBD1 (5 bases). From germline, CDR1 is SQVTM and CDR2 ANQGSEA. This CDR3 has 13 amino acids. The ends were cut back, 2 bases at V and 1 base at J, with 8 bases in the middle.

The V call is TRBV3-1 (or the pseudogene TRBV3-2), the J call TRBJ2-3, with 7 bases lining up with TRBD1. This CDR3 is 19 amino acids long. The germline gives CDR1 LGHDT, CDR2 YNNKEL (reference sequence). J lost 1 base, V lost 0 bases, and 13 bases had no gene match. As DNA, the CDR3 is TGTGCCAGCAGCCAAGACCAACAGGGGAGAGAGACCGGCACAGATACGCAGTATTTT. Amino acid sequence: CASSQDQQGRETGTDTQYF.

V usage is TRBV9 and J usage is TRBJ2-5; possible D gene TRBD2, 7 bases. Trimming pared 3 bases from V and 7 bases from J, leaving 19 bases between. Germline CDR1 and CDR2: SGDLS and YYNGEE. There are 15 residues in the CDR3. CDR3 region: CASSGSGGSRGTQYF. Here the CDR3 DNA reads TGTGCCAGCAGCGGGTCGGGGGGCTCGAGAGGGACCCAGTACTTC. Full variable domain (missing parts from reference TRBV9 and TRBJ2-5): DSGVTQTPKHLITATGQRVTLRCSPRSGDLSVYWYQQSLDQGLQFLIQYYNGEERAKGNILERFSAQQFPDLHSELNLSSLELGDSALYFCASSGSGGSRGTQYFGPGTRLLVL.

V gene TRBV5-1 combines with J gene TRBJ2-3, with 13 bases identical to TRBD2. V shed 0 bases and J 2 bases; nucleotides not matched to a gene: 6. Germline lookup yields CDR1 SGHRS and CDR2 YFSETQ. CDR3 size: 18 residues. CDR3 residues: CASSLGLAGGALTDTQYF. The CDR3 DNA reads TGCGCCAGCAGCTTGGGACTAGCGGGAGGCGCTCTCACAGATACGCAGTATTTT.

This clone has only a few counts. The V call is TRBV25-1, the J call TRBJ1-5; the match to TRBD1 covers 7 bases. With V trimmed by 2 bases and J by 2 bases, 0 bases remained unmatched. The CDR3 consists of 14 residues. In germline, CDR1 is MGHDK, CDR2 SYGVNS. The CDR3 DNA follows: TGTGCCAGCAGTGAAACAGGGGGCAATCAGCCCCAGCATTTT. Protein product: CASSETGGNQPQHF.

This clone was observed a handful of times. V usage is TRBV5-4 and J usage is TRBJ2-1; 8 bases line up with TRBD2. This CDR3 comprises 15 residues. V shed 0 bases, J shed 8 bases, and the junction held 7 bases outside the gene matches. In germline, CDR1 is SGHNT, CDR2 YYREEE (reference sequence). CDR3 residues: CASSLDSGRSDEQFF. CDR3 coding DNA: TGTGCCAGCAGCTTGGACAGCGGGAGATCGGATGAGCAGTTCTTC.

The CDR3: CASSNNRNSPLHF. CDR3 sequence (DNA): TGTGCCAGCAGCAATAACAGGAATTCACCCCTCCACTTT. V is TRBV7-6 and J is TRBJ1-6; TRBD1 is a possible D gene (5 bases). From germline, CDR1 is SGHVS and CDR2 FNYEAQ. This CDR3 contains 13 residues. V was clipped by 5 bases and J by 7 bases, with 9 bases between them.

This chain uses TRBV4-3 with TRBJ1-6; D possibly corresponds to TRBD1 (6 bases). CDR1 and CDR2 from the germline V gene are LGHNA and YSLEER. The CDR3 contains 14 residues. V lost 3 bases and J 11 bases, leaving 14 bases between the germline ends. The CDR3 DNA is TGCGCCAGCAGCCAGTGGACAGCAACCACACCCCTCCACTTT. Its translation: CASSQWTATTPLHF.

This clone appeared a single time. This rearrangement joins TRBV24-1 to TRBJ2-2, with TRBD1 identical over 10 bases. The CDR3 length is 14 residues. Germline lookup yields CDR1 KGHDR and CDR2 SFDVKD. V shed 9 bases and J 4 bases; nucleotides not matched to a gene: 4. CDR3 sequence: CATGTGASTGELFF. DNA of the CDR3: TGTGCCACCGGGACAGGGGCATCCACCGGGGAGCTGTTTTTT.

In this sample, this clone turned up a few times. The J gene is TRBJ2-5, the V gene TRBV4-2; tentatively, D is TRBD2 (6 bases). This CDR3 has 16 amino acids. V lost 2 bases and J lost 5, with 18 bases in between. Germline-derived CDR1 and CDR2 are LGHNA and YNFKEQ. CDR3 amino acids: CASSQFSGEEWETQYF. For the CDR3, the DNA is TGTGCCAGCAGCCAATTCTCGGGGGAGGAATGGGAGACCCAGTACTTC.